These T cell receptor beta chains were read from a single sample in a study of blood T cell repertoires in COVID-19. Sequencing was performed with immunoSEQ multiplex PCR; in TCRdb, only in-frame clones are kept and a portion is missing. This sample has roughly 70,000 clones; about 88% occur once, and the top ten carry around 4.2%. The sample was peripheral blood. All receptors come from a man in his 70s with active COVID-19. CDR3s include the opening cysteine and the closing phenylalanine or tryptophan. D genes are given only for firm matches. Size tells how often a clone was seen (once, few, many) or the class of an expanded clone, and some rows leave it out.

d_gene	v_gene	abundance	j_gene	CDR3nt	CDR3aa
-	TRBV11-1	-	TRBJ2-7	TGTGCCAGCAGCCCCCACCGGGAGAACGAGCAGTACTTC	CASSPHRENEQYF
-	TRBV5-1	-	TRBJ1-2	TGCGCCAGCAGCACAAGCGGGACGGTGAGGGGTGGCTACACCTTC	CASSTSGTVRGGYTF
TRBD1	TRBV19	-	TRBJ2-7	TGTGCCAGTAGTATGGGGGCAGGGGGCTACGAGCAGTACTTC	CASSMGAGGYEQYF
TRBD2	TRBV7-9	once	TRBJ2-6	TGTGCCAGCAGCTTAGGGCGGGGGGGCCTGCGCGTCCTGACTTTC	CASSLGRGGLRVLTF
TRBD1	TRBV6-2/TRBV6-3	-	TRBJ1-1	TGTGCCAGCAGTCAGCCGGGACAGGGTTTTGATGAAGCTTTCTTT	CASSQPGQGFDEAFF
TRBD2	TRBV4-2	-	TRBJ2-7	TGTGCCAGCAGCCCCCTCGGGGCGGGAGAGGGCGAGCAGTACTTC	CASSPLGAGEGEQYF
-	TRBV7-2	-	TRBJ2-1	TGTGCCAGCAGCCCAGCGGCGGGCGGTTCCTACAATGAGCAGTTCTTC	CASSPAAGGSYNEQFF
-	TRBV5-1	-	TRBJ1-1	TGCGCCAGCAGCTTGTCTGCGACACCGAACACTGAAGCTTTCTTT	CASSLSATPNTEAFF
TRBD2	TRBV6-6	-	TRBJ2-7	TGTGCCAGCAGTTACCGGGGACTAGCCCACGAGCAGTACTTC	CASSYRGLAHEQYF
-	TRBV18	-	TRBJ1-6	TGTGCCAGCTCACCCGGGACTCTGGGGGCCCTCCACTTT	CASSPGTLGALHF
TRBD1	TRBV7-2	-	TRBJ2-2	TGTGCCAGCAGCTTAGGTCAAGGGGGCGGGCGCACCGGGGAGCTGTTTTTT	CASSLGQGGGRTGELFF
-	TRBV5-1	-	TRBJ2-3	TGCGCCAGCAGCTTGGCCTCGTTCACAGATACGCAGTATTTT	CASSLASFTDTQYF
TRBD2	TRBV5-6	-	TRBJ2-7	TGTGCCAGCAGCTTGGAGGGGACTAGCGGGAGGGCCGGGCAGTACTTC	CASSLEGTSGRAGQYF
TRBD2	TRBV28	-	TRBJ2-3	TGTGCCAGCAGCCCAACCCGAGGACTAGCGGGAGGGTTCAGCACAGATACGCAGTATTTT	CASSPTRGLAGGFSTDTQYF
TRBD2	TRBV18	-	TRBJ2-7	TGTGCCAGCTCACCGGGGGGACTAGCGGGCCAGGGCCCCTACGAGCAGTACTTC	CASSPGGLAGQGPYEQYF
TRBD1	TRBV28	-	TRBJ1-6	TGTGCCAGCAGGGGGACAGATAATTCACCCCTCCACTTT	CASRGTDNSPLHF